The 4 T cell receptor beta chains below all came from one sample that was sequenced in a study of patients and donors after allogeneic stem cell transplantation. TCRdb called the RT-PCR reads again in MiXCR, with one record for every CDR3 protein. The sample holds approximately 150,000 distinct CDR3 sequences, nearly 25% seen once. What was sequenced was blood, either unsorted or a sorted T cell fraction (not recorded which). The source is a human donor who was either an allogeneic HSCT recipient or a stem cell or donor lymphocyte infusion donor (not recorded which). It is not recorded whose cells these are; they may come from a transplant donor.

The chain recombines TRBV6-1 with TRBJ1-2; D ambiguous. CDR1 and CDR2 (germline): MNHNS, SASEGT. The CDR3 covers 13 residues. Trimming left V 4 bases short and J 8 bases short, with 14 bases between. The CDR3 nucleotides are TGTGCCAGCAGTGGAACGGCTCCGGTGGGCTACACCTTC. Its protein product is CASSGTAPVGYTF.

This clonotype was found once. The V gene is TRBV29-1, the J gene TRBJ2-3, with D possibly being TRBD1 or TRBD2 (6 bases each). Germline V lookup: CDR1 SQVTM, CDR2 ANQGSEA. V was pared by 1 base and J by 6 bases, with 20 bases between. This CDR3 has 16 residues. The CDR3, as DNA: TGCAGCGTTGAAGCACCGGGGGCCGCCCGCCGGGATACGCAGTATTTT. Protein product: CSVEAPGAARRDTQYF.

The genes are TRBV18 and TRBJ2-3; D is possibly TRBD1 or TRBD2 (5 bases each). The CDR3 contains 13 residues. V was cut by 2 bases and J by 6 bases, with 9 bases left in between. From germline, CDR1 is KGHSH and CDR2 LQKENI. CDR3 amino acids: CASSPSGADTQYF. The CDR3, as DNA: TGTGCCAGCTCACCATCCGGGGCGGATACGCAGTATTTT. The whole variable domain, remainder taken from reference TRBV18 and TRBJ2-3, is NAGVMQNPRHLVRRRGQEARLRCSPMKGHSHVYWYRQLPEEGLKFMVYLQKENIIDESGMPKERFSAEFPKEGPSILRIQQVVRGDSAAYFCASSPSGADTQYFGPGTRLTVL.

This chain connects TRBV5-1 to TRBJ1-1; D uncertain. Germline lookup yields CDR1 SGHRS and CDR2 YFSETQ. The V gene lost 0 bases and the J gene lost 0 bases, with 12 bases spanning the gap. There are 16 residues in the CDR3. This CDR3 reads CASSLGPVSLNTEAFF. The CDR3 DNA reads as TGCGCCAGCAGCTTGGGCCCTGTCTCGTTGAACACTGAAGCTTTCTTT.